This T cell receptor (beta chain) was sequenced for a study of blood T cell repertoires in COVID-19. In terms of age and location, participants ranged from about 18 to 95 years and lived in roughly 22 US areas. Donors of Cohort 3 who recovered were those that had two negative PCRs, clearance, or symptom resolution. Original handling: Estimation of nucleated cell counts relied on the amplification of reference gene primers. Profiling relied on immunoSEQ multiplex PCR, and the TCRdb table lists in-frame clones only, not all of them. D and trimming were read from the DNA, whereas the V and J calls and clone size are those reported in that table. The sample yields around 500,000 clones, roughly 90% seen once. The V gene end was trimmed by 0 bases and the J gene end by 2 bases; junction bases not matched to a gene: 3. This CDR3 is built from 16 residues. CDR1 is SGHNT, CDR2 YYREEE, per germline (reference sequence).

This clone was detected once. V gene TRBV5-4 combines with J gene TRBJ2-1; 9 positions match TRBD2. This sequence was found in a middle-aged woman who had recovered from COVID-19. The sample comprised PBMCs or T cells enriched from blood (not recorded which). In nucleotides, the CDR3 is TGTGCCAGCAGCTTGGGATCTAGCGGGGCCTACAATGAGCAGTTCTTC. As protein: CASSLGSSGAYNEQFF.